This note documents a single TCR beta chain sequence. The source of the sample is a study of blood T cell repertoires in COVID-19. Study overall: The United States, Italy and Spain supplied acute and convalescent COVID-19 samples.

V dropped 7 bases and J dropped 1 base, with 10 bases sitting between them. The CDR3 covers 13 residues. Generated by immunoSEQ multiplex PCR, the TCRdb table keeps only in-frame clones and is missing some. Of under 200,000 clones detected, 88% appear once; the ten largest clones hold about 1.7%. The sequence derives from a young man with active or convalescent COVID-19. Material: peripheral blood. The V call is TRBV12-3 or TRBV12-4, the J call TRBJ1-1; tentatively, D is TRBD1 (5 bases). The CDR3 nucleotides read TGTGCCAGCACCAGACAGCAGAACACTGAAGCTTTCTTT. Translation gives CASTRQQNTEAFF.